The 26 T cell receptor beta chains listed next were all sequenced from one sample in a study of T cells in Graves' hyperthyroidism and ophthalmopathy. RNA transcripts provided the source from which TCR beta CDR3 regions were amplified. HTBI primers were employed in a first-round RT-PCR of the TCR CDR3. One entry per CDR3 protein results from TCRdb running MiXCR on the multiplex PCR reads. The sample has 380,000 or so distinct CDR3 sequences, about 14% seen once. What was sequenced was blood. The receptors were sampled from a woman younger than 45 with Graves' hyperthyroidism.

The table lists this clonotype with many counts. The genes are TRBV30 and TRBJ1-2; no definite D call. In germline, CDR1 is GTSNPN, CDR2 SVGIG (reference sequence). The V gene lost 0 bases and the J gene lost 5 bases, with 10 bases spanning the gap. The CDR3 spans 13 residues. CDR3 region: CAWSVARGYGYTF. Written as DNA, the CDR3 is TGTGCCTGGAGTGTAGCCAGAGGTTATGGCTACACCTTC.

The CDR3 nucleotides are TGCAGCGTTGGTGGGACTAGCGGGTATAATGAGCAGTTCTTC. It codes for CSVGGTSGYNEQFF. This sequence joins TRBV29-1 and TRBJ2-1; 12 nucleotides line up with TRBD2. V shed 4 bases, J shed 7 bases, and the junction held 5 bases outside the gene matches. The CDR3 is 14 residues long. Germline V CDR1 and CDR2: SQVTM, ANQGSEA.

This clonotype occurred many times. J is TRBJ1-2 and V is TRBV29-1; weak D call: TRBD1 (5 bases). The V gene lost 4 bases and the J gene lost 5 bases, with 8 bases spanning the gap. In germline, CDR1 is SQVTM, CDR2 ANQGSEA. The CDR3 covers 11 residues. CDR3 nucleotide sequence: TGCAGCGTTGGACAGCCTTATGGCTACACCTTC. This codes for CSVGQPYGYTF. The variable domain in full, completed from reference TRBV29-1 and TRBJ1-2, reads SAVISQKPSRDICQRGTSLTIQCQVDSQVTMMFWYRQQPGQSLTLIATANQGSEATYESGFVIDKFPISRPNLTFSTLTVSNMSPEDSSIYLCSVGQPYGYTFGSGTRLTVV.

The sample holds many counts of this clonotype. The V and J genes are TRBV28 and TRBJ2-3; the D gene is possibly TRBD1 (6 bases). Germline V CDR1 and CDR2: MDHEN, SYDVKM. The CDR3 totals 15 residues. V dropped 5 bases and J dropped 0 bases, with 12 bases sitting between them. The DNA for the CDR3 is TGTGCCAGCAGTGTTGACAGGCGGAGCACAGATACGCAGTATTTT. As protein: CASSVDRRSTDTQYF.

The table lists this clonotype with many counts. J is TRBJ1-1 and V is TRBV2; TRBD1 is a possible D gene (5 bases). V lost 10 bases to trimming and J lost 1 base, with 16 bases between them. The CDR3 covers 14 residues. Germline assignment: CDR1 SNHLY and CDR2 FYNNEI. The CDR3 DNA is TGTGCCACCGTGAGGCGGGGGAAGAACACTGAAGCTTTCTTT. It codes for CATVRRGKNTEAFF.

The V gene is TRBV5-4, the J gene TRBJ2-7; D perhaps matches TRBD2 (5 bases). CDR3 length equals 14 residues. Germline V lookup: CDR1 SGHNT, CDR2 YYREEE (reference sequence). The V and J ends lost 0 bases and 1 base respectively, with 8 bases between them. CDR3: CASSLVGISYEQYF. CDR3 nucleotides: TGTGCCAGCAGCTTGGTCGGGATTTCCTACGAGCAGTACTTC.

This clonotype has a single count. V usage is TRBV11-2 and J usage is TRBJ1-5; D remains unclear. The germline V gene encodes CDR1 SGHAT and CDR2 FQNNGV. V was trimmed by 5 bases and J by 6 bases, leaving 20 bases between them. The CDR3 sequence is 16 residues long. CDR3 DNA sequence: TGTGCCAGCAGCCATTCCCCAATAGACCGTGTTCAGCCCCAGCATTTT. Translation: CASSHSPIDRVQPQHF.

A few counts support this clonotype. The rearrangement joins TRBV20-1 to TRBJ1-5; weak D call: TRBD1 (6 bases). The CDR3 contains 14 residues. The V gene's germline CDR1 is DFQATT and CDR2 SNEGSKA (reference sequence). The V end was cut by 2 bases, the J end by 6 bases, with 14 bases between. CDR3 in amino acids: CSARYQGLSQPQHF. CDR3 DNA: TGCAGTGCTAGATACCAGGGGTTAAGTCAGCCCCAGCATTTT.

Ten or more counts support this clonotype. The chain couples TRBV7-2 to TRBJ2-1; 10 positions agree with TRBD2. This CDR3 is 16 amino acids long. Unmatched junction bases numbered 6, after V lost 4 bases and J lost 3 bases. Germline loops: CDR1 SGHTA, CDR2 FQGNSA. CDR3 coding DNA: TGTGCCAGCAGCTCCTCTAGCGGGAGATTCTACAATGAGCAGTTCTTC. Translated: CASSSSSGRFYNEQFF.

This clonotype has a count of ten or more. The chain links TRBV6-1 to TRBJ1-5; D is perhaps TRBD1 (6 bases). Germline-derived CDR1 and CDR2 are MNHNS and SASEGT. Between the trimmed V and J ends, which lost 6 bases and 0 bases, there was a span of 12 bases. This CDR3 has 15 residues. The CDR3 DNA is TGTGCCAGCAGAACGACAGGTTATAGCAATCAGCCCCAGCATTTT. It yields the protein CASRTTGYSNQPQHF.

This clonotype occurred many times. This sequence joins TRBV20-1 and TRBJ2-3; the D gene could be TRBD1 or TRBD2 (6 bases each). The CDR3 totals 15 residues. V gave up 3 bases and J gave up 4 bases, with 17 bases separating them. Germline CDR1 DFQATT, CDR2 SNEGSKA (reference sequence). This CDR3 reads CSASGGGILADTQYF. The CDR3 nucleotides are TGCAGTGCTAGCGGGGGCGGGATTTTGGCAGATACGCAGTATTTT.

This clonotype was seen many times. The chain carries TRBV7-9 and TRBJ2-1, with 7 positions matching TRBD2. Germline lookup yields CDR1 SEHNR and CDR2 FQNEAQ (reference sequence). With 1 base clipped from V and 8 bases from J, the junction kept 8 bases outside the gene matches. The CDR3 extends over 15 amino acids. CDR3 bases: TGTGCCAGCAGCTTAGTAGGACTAGTGAGCGATGAGCAGTTCTTC. Its translation: CASSLVGLVSDEQFF.

The V and J genes are TRBV7-2 and TRBJ1-1; unclear D gene. Germline assignment: CDR1 SGHTA and CDR2 FQGNSA. The CDR3 spans 14 residues. Trimming took 0 bases from V and 1 from J, leaving 6 bases between them. The CDR3 here is CASSLALTNTEAFF. In DNA form, the CDR3 reads TGTGCCAGCAGCTTAGCGCTTACGAACACTGAAGCTTTCTTT.

About this clonotype itself: A much larger clone differs from this one at a single base, so this may be a read error. The chain uses TRBV20-1 and TRBJ2-2, with a weak D call TRBD2 (5 bases). Germline lookup yields CDR1 DFQATT and CDR2 SNEGSKA (reference sequence). The V gene lost 1 base and the J gene lost 4 bases, with 16 bases spanning the gap. The CDR3 runs to 16 residues. CDR3 bases: TGCAGTGCTAGAGCCGCCCAGCGAGGGAGCACCGGGGAGCTGTTTTTT. Translating gives CSARAAQRGSTGELFF.

At least ten counts were recorded for this clonotype. This chain joins TRBV7-3 and TRBJ2-1, with 8 bases that match TRBD2. The CDR3 has 15 amino acids. Germline V gene sequence: CDR1 SGHTA, CDR2 FQGTGA. V lost 5 bases and J lost 10; bases outside the gene matches: 13. The CDR3 loop is CASSRAAGEGWEQFF. The DNA of the CDR3 is TGTGCCAGCAGCCGGGCAGCGGGGGAGGGGTGGGAGCAGTTCTTC.

This clonotype was detected many times. V is TRBV27 and J is TRBJ2-1, with 9 bases that match TRBD1. The V gene end was trimmed by 8 bases and the J gene end by 5 bases; junction bases not matched to a gene: 7. Germline V gene data show CDR1 as MNHEY and CDR2 as SMNVEV (reference sequence). The CDR3 is made up of 14 amino acids. The DNA for the CDR3 is TGTGCCAGCGGAAGGACAGGGGAGAACAATGAGCAGTTCTTC. Its translation: CASGRTGENNEQFF.

Many counts were recorded for this clonotype. The chain joins TRBV24-1 to TRBJ1-2, with TRBD1 matching 7 bases. The CDR3 runs 12 residues. Germline CDR1 is KGHDR and CDR2 is SFDVKD. J was trimmed by 8 bases and V by 3 bases; bases with no gene match: 2. The chain's CDR3 is CATSDTRGGYTF. The DNA of the CDR3 is TGTGCCACCAGTGATACCAGGGGGGGCTACACCTTC.

With respect to this clonotype: Compared with germline, one end of the junction differs, possibly owing to a read error. J is TRBJ2-3 and V is TRBV2; the match to TRBD1 covers 7 bases. CDR3 length: 15 amino acids. From germline, CDR1 is SNHLY and CDR2 FYNNEI. CDR3 loop: CGSSRSPGGTDTQYF. The CDR3 bases are TGTGGCAGCAGTCGATCACCAGGGGGTACAGATACGCAGTATTTT. Full variable domain (outside the CDR3, taken from reference TRBV2 and TRBJ2-3): EPEVTQTPSHQVTQMGQEVILRCVPISNHLYFYWYRQILGQKVEFLVSFYNNEISEKSEIFDDQFSVERPDGSNFTLKIRSTKLEDSAMYFCGSSRSPGGTDTQYFGPGTRLTVL.

The chain couples TRBV20-1 to TRBJ2-2; TRBD2 is a possible D gene (6 bases). Germline V gives CDR1 DFQATT, CDR2 SNEGSKA (reference sequence). Between the trimmed V and J ends, which lost 0 bases and 6 bases, there was a span of 14 bases. The length of the CDR3 is 15 residues. Here the CDR3 reads CSARERRRGAGELFF. CDR3 in DNA: TGCAGTGCTAGAGAACGGAGGCGGGGTGCCGGGGAGCTGTTTTTT.

This clonotype came up many times. V is TRBV28 and J is TRBJ2-5; the D gene is possibly TRBD2 (5 bases). The CDR3 sequence is 16 residues long. CDR1 and CDR2 (germline): MDHEN, SYDVKM. V was trimmed by 5 bases and J by 0 bases, leaving 16 bases between them. The CDR3 sequence: CASSRELEAYQETQYF. The CDR3 nucleotides read TGTGCCAGCAGTCGCGAGTTGGAGGCGTACCAAGAGACCCAGTACTTC.

The chain uses TRBV18 and TRBJ2-1; 8 bases align to TRBD1. V lost 3 bases and J lost 4; bases outside the gene matches: 11. Germline V CDR1 and CDR2: KGHSH, LQKENI. The CDR3 has 17 amino acids. The CDR3: CASSPEWDRRGYNEQFF. Written as DNA, the CDR3 is TGTGCCAGCTCACCCGAATGGGACAGGCGAGGGTACAATGAGCAGTTCTTC.

The table lists this clonotype with a few counts. The CDR3 nucleotides read TGTGCCAGCGGCCCTCTGTTCGGAGACAATGAGCAGTTCTTC. Translation gives CASGPLFGDNEQFF. The chain is built from TRBV6-1 and TRBJ2-1; D remains ambiguous. Germline loops: CDR1 MNHNS, CDR2 SASEGT. V was trimmed by 8 bases and J by 5 bases, leaving 16 bases between them. This CDR3 comprises 14 residues.

This clonotype has only a few counts. The V gene is TRBV2, the J gene TRBJ2-3; 9 bases are shared with TRBD2. The germline V gene has CDR1 SNHLY and CDR2 FYNNEI. This CDR3 spans 16 amino acids. J was trimmed by 4 bases and V by 5 bases; bases with no gene match: 10. Here the CDR3 reads CASSNRASGKADTQYF. CDR3 coding DNA: TGTGCCAGCAGTAACCGGGCTAGCGGGAAGGCAGATACGCAGTATTTT.

The V gene is TRBV20-1, the J gene TRBJ2-1; TRBD2 is a possible D gene (6 bases). CDR3 length equals 14 residues. Trimming stripped 6 bases from V and 2 bases from J, with 14 bases between. Germline V gene data show CDR1 as DFQATT and CDR2 as SNEGSKA (reference sequence). The CDR3 region has the DNA TGCAGTGCCCGTGTGGGAGGAACCTACAATGAGCAGTTCTTC. This codes for CSARVGGTYNEQFF.

In the case of this clonotype: A much larger clonotype is one base distant, so this may be a read error. The chain combines TRBV2 with TRBJ2-7; perhaps TRBD2 as D (5 bases). The CDR3 contains 13 residues. The germline V and J ends were trimmed by 6 bases and 2 bases, with 11 bases remaining between them. Germline assignment: CDR1 SNHLY and CDR2 FYNNEI. The CDR3 region has the DNA TGTGCCAGCAGGGAGGACTTCACCTACGAGCAGTACTTC. Translated: CASREDFTYEQYF.

V is TRBV29-1 and J is TRBJ2-5, with D unresolved. Looked up from germline, CDR1 is SQVTM and CDR2 is ANQGSEA. V lost 4 bases and J lost 8, with 8 bases in between. The CDR3 has 10 amino acids. CDR3 protein: CSVVFDTQYF. The CDR3, as DNA: TGCAGCGTTGTGTTCGATACCCAGTACTTC.